A selection of T cell receptor beta chains follows, all from one sample in a study of T cell repertoires in cytomegalovirus infection. In TCRdb, the reads were re-called with MiXCR into one record per CDR3 protein. The data show 800,000 to 950,000 distinct CDR3 sequences, with around a third seen just once and around 12% held by the top ten. Antigens of these TCRs are unknown. Sequenced here: cultured CD8+ T cells from PBMCs, sampled from culture after CMV antigen stimulation. The source of these receptors is a human donor in good health (CMV status not recorded). Some clones in this sample may be carry-over from other donors' samples. Both conserved end residues are part of each CDR3. The D gene is left open where the match is weak. Some rows mark clone size as missing; the rest say once, few, many or name a class of expanded clone.

CDR3 length	clone size	V gene	J gene	D gene	CDR3 DNA	CDR3 protein
16	few	TRBV27	TRBJ2-3	TRBD1	TGTGCCAGCAGTTTTATGGGACAGGGGGCTAAAGATACGCAGTATTTT	CASSFMGQGAKDTQYF
16	few	TRBV2	TRBJ2-1	TRBD1	TGTGCCAGCATCCCTGGGACAGCCTTAGGCTACAATGAGCAGTTCTTC	CASIPGTALGYNEQFF
14	few	TRBV20-1	TRBJ2-1	NA	TGCAGTGCTAGAGTTAGGGTCGGCTACAATGAGCAGTTCTTC	CSARVRVGYNEQFF
15	NA	TRBV11-1	TRBJ2-1	TRBD1	TGTGCCAGCAGCCCAGGGGGTCAGACCTACAATGAGCAGTTCTTC	CASSPGGQTYNEQFF
14	few	TRBV24-1	TRBJ2-3	NA	TGTGCCACCAGTGACCTGGACAACACAGATACGCAGTATTTT	CATSDLDNTDTQYF
11	NA	TRBV7-9	TRBJ2-3	NA	TGTGCCATCAGCTCCTATGATACGCAGTATTTT	CAISSYDTQYF
11	few	TRBV29-1	TRBJ2-3	NA	TGCAGCGTTGGGATCACAGATACGCAGTATTTT	CSVGITDTQYF
17	NA	TRBV7-9	TRBJ1-2	NA	TGTGCCAGCAGCCGACATCCTCGGACTCAAATCGGCTATGGCTACATCTTC	CASSRHPRTQIGYGYIF
15	NA	TRBV6-1	TRBJ1-2	NA	TGTGCCAGCAGTGAAGAGGCCGGCCCTTGGTATGGCTACACCTTC	CASSEEAGPWYGYTF
13	few	TRBV6-2/TRBV6-3	TRBJ1-5	NA	TGTGCCAGCAGTTACGGACACAATCAGCCCCAGCATTTT	CASSYGHNQPQHF
16	few	TRBV27	TRBJ1-3	TRBD1	TGTGCCAGCATGGGGGGAACGGGACAGGGCCGAAACACCATATATTTT	CASMGGTGQGRNTIYF
13	NA	TRBV5-4	TRBJ2-1	NA	TGTGCCAGCAGCTTGACTAGTTCCCATGAGCAGTTCTTC	CASSLTSSHEQFF
14	NA	TRBV10-2	TRBJ2-2	NA	TGCGCCAGCACCTCACAGCCTAACACCGGGGAGCTGTTTTTT	CASTSQPNTGELFF
13	NA	TRBV6-1	TRBJ1-5	NA	TGTGCCAGCGGTTCCATTTCGGGACAGCCCCAGCATTTT	CASGSISGQPQHF
17	NA	TRBV25-1	TRBJ2-1	NA	TGTGCCAGCAGTGAAATATATGTCGGACCCCAGGACAATGAGCAGTTCTTC	CASSEIYVGPQDNEQFF
19	NA	TRBV9	TRBJ1-1	TRBD1	TGTGCCAGCAGCGTAGATGTATCGCAAGGGACAGGGTTGGACACTGAAGCTTTCTTT	CASSVDVSQGTGLDTEAFF
14	few	TRBV6-5	TRBJ1-1	NA	TGTGCCAGCAGTTATCGAGGGGACTACACTGAAGCTTTCTTT	CASSYRGDYTEAFF
13	NA	TRBV29-1	TRBJ2-2	TRBD1	TGCAGCGCGGAGACAGGGTCGGCCGGGGAGCTGTTTTTT	CSAETGSAGELFF
13	NA	TRBV12-5	TRBJ2-1	TRBD2	TGTGCTAGTGCCCCGGGACTAGCAAATGAGCAGTTCTTC	CASAPGLANEQFF
14	NA	TRBV7-3	TRBJ1-2	NA	TGTGCCAGCAGCACCCCCGGGGGGTTCTATGGCTACACCTTC	CASSTPGGFYGYTF
14	NA	TRBV6-6	TRBJ2-1	NA	TGTGCCAGCAGTTTCGCGCCGACAGGCCCAGCGCAGTTCTTC	CASSFAPTGPAQFF
20	few	TRBV15	TRBJ2-1	NA	TGTGCCACCAGCAATGTCTTAAGAGGACTGGGGGAGAGCTCCTACAATGAGCAGTTCTTC	CATSNVLRGLGESSYNEQFF
16	NA	TRBV20-1	TRBJ2-3	TRBD2	TGCAGTGCTAGAGACCTACTAGCGGGGACCACAGATACGCAGTATTTT	CSARDLLAGTTDTQYF
13	few	TRBV19	TRBJ1-1	NA	TGTGCCAGTAAGGTTGCAGGGCGGACTGAAGCTTTCTTT	CASKVAGRTEAFF
14	NA	TRBV7-9	TRBJ2-5	NA	TGTGCCAGCAGCTTAGCGGAGGTTCCAGAGACCCAGTACTTC	CASSLAEVPETQYF
17	NA	TRBV12-3/TRBV12-4	TRBJ2-3	NA	TGTGCCAGCAGTTCCCGCGGTAGGTACAGTGGAACAGATACGCAGTATTTT	CASSSRGRYSGTDTQYF
14	NA	TRBV7-3	TRBJ2-2	NA	TGTGCCAGCAGCCCCCTAGCTATTTCCGGGGAGCTGTTTTTT	CASSPLAISGELFF
15	NA	TRBV6-6	TRBJ2-2	TRBD1	TGTGCCAGCACCTACCAGGGACAGGGGATCGGGGAGCTGTTTTTT	CASTYQGQGIGELFF
16	many	TRBV7-9	TRBJ1-1	TRBD1	TGTGCCAGCAGCCTCACAGGGGCTGGAATGAACACTGAAGCTTTCTTT	CASSLTGAGMNTEAFF
15	many	TRBV5-5	TRBJ2-1	TRBD2	TGTGCCAGCAGCTCCGGGACTAGCGGGGTCAATGAGCAGTTCTTC	CASSSGTSGVNEQFF
13	NA	TRBV5-6	TRBJ2-5	NA	TGTGCCAGCAGCCATCGACGGGCGGAGACCCAGTACTTC	CASSHRRAETQYF
14	few	TRBV6-1	TRBJ1-3	NA	TGTGCCAGCAGGGACATCTACTCTGGAAACACCATATATTTT	CASRDIYSGNTIYF
15	many	TRBV27	TRBJ1-1	TRBD1	TGTGCCAGCAGCCCGGGACAGGGAGGGATCACTGAAGCTTTCTTT	CASSPGQGGITEAFF
15	NA	TRBV27	TRBJ1-1	TRBD1	TGTGCCAGCAGTCTCCACAGGGGGCCGAACACTGAAGCTTTCTTT	CASSLHRGPNTEAFF
15	NA	TRBV7-8	TRBJ1-4	NA	TGTGCCAGCCTGCCCAGGGCAGCCCCTAATGAAAAACTGTTTTTT	CASLPRAAPNEKLFF
16	NA	TRBV27	TRBJ2-2	TRBD1	TGTGCCAGCAGTTTATTGCAGGGGGCGTACACCGGGGAGCTGTTTTTT	CASSLLQGAYTGELFF
18	NA	TRBV6-1	TRBJ2-4	TRBD2	TGTGCCAGCACATTCGGACTAGCGGGGGGTTGGCTCAAAAACATTCAGTACTTC	CASTFGLAGGWLKNIQYF
15	NA	TRBV15	TRBJ2-1	NA	TGTGCCACCAGCAGAGGAGGGATCTCCTACAATGAGCAGTTCTTC	CATSRGGISYNEQFF
16	many	TRBV7-8	TRBJ1-2	TRBD1	TGTGCCAGCAGCTCACCGGGACAGGGGGCTAACTATGGCTACACCTTC	CASSSPGQGANYGYTF
17	NA	TRBV6-1	TRBJ2-6	TRBD1	TGTGCCAGCAGTGAAAAGGGACAGCTCTCTGGGGCCAACGTCCTGACTTTC	CASSEKGQLSGANVLTF
15	NA	TRBV18	TRBJ1-2	NA	TGTGCCAGCTCACCATCCACCAATTTTCTATTAGGCTACACCTTC	CASSPSTNFLLGYTF
13	NA	TRBV6-2/TRBV6-3	TRBJ2-1	NA	TGTGCCAGCAGCCAGGGATCAGCCAATGAGCAGTTCTTC	CASSQGSANEQFF
16	few	TRBV20-1	TRBJ1-5	NA	TGCAGTGCTAAAGTTTTGTGGACGGGTTCCAATCAGCCCCAGCATTTT	CSAKVLWTGSNQPQHF
16	NA	TRBV12-3/TRBV12-4	TRBJ2-6	NA	TGTGCCAGCAGTTTTCGGGGGATCTCTGGGGCCAACGTCCTGACTTTC	CASSFRGISGANVLTF
15	few	TRBV6-5	TRBJ2-1	NA	TGTGCCAGCACCAGCGATCCTTTAGGCTACAATGAGCAGTTCTTC	CASTSDPLGYNEQFF
15	few	TRBV5-5	TRBJ2-1	NA	TGTGCCAGCAGCTTGGAATCCAGCCTGCACAATGAGCAGTTCTTC	CASSLESSLHNEQFF